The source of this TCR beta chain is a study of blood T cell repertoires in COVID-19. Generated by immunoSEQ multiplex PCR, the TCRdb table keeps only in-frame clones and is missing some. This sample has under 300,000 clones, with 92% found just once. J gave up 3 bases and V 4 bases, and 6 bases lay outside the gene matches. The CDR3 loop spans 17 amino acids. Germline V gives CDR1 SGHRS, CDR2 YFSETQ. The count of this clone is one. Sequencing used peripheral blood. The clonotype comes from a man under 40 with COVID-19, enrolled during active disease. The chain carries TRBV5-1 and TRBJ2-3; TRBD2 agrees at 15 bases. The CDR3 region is CASSVGTSGGRTDTQYF. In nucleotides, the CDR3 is TGCGCCAGCAGCGTCGGGACTAGCGGGGGGAGGACAGATACGCAGTATTTT.